Each of the 17 T cell receptor beta chains below was sequenced from the same sample in a study of beta chain features in type 1 diabetes. cDNA synthesis used the whole RNA isolate, giving expressed TCRB sequences. Method: immunoSEQ multiplex PCR; TCRdb's copy keeps in-frame clones and lacks some. The sample yields about 620,000 clones, around a sixth seen once. The sample consisted of naive CD4+ T cells from blood. The receptor set was obtained from a man younger than 35 in good health.

The gene calls are TRBV28 and TRBJ2-7; perhaps TRBD1 as D (6 bases). Trimming took 4 bases from V and 4 from J, leaving 14 bases between them. The V gene's germline CDR1 is MDHEN and CDR2 SYDVKM. CDR3 length: 14 residues. The CDR3, as DNA: TGTGCCAGCAGTTCCATGCAGGGGACATACGAGCAGTACTTC. Protein sequence: CASSSMQGTYEQYF.

In its sample, this clone was seen a few times. The V call is TRBV12-5, the J call TRBJ2-6; D call uncertain. This CDR3 has 16 amino acids. V was clipped by 2 bases and J by 0 bases, with 8 bases between them. Germline lookup yields CDR1 LGHNT and CDR2 FRNRAP. Here the CDR3 DNA reads TGTGCTAGTGGTTTGCATTTGGTCTCTGGGGCCAACGTCCTGACTTTC. Translated, it gives CASGLHLVSGANVLTF.

In this sample, this clone turned up a few times. The J gene is TRBJ1-3, the V gene TRBV14; D is unresolved. The V gene lost 1 base and the J gene lost 1 base, with 5 bases spanning the gap. The germline CDR1 and CDR2 sequences are SGHDN and FVKESK. This CDR3 comprises 14 residues. The CDR3 DNA sequence: TGTGCCAGCAGCCAAGCGCCTTCTGGAAACACCATATATTTT. Protein: CASSQAPSGNTIYF.

This clone was seen a few times. The rearrangement joins TRBV7-7 to TRBJ1-1; TRBD1 matches 7 bases. The V gene's germline CDR1 is SSHAT and CDR2 FNYEAQ (reference sequence). CDR3 length: 17 residues. V gave up 6 bases and J gave up 3 bases; unmatched junction bases: 16. The CDR3 sequence: CASSPRTGAFWHTEAFF. The CDR3 DNA follows: TGTGCCAGCAGTCCGAGAACAGGGGCGTTTTGGCACACTGAAGCTTTCTTT.

For the CDR3, the DNA is TGTGCCAGCTCGACGAACAGTGATGAGCAGTTCTTC. Amino acid sequence: CASSTNSDEQFF. The rearrangement uses TRBV18 and TRBJ2-1; D gene uncertain. The V gene lost 6 bases and the J gene lost 8 bases, with 11 bases spanning the gap. There are 12 residues in the CDR3. Germline loops: CDR1 KGHSH, CDR2 LQKENI.

This clone was seen only a few times. V usage is TRBV6-1 and J usage is TRBJ1-2; TRBD1 might be the D (5 bases). V lost 7 bases to trimming and J lost 0 bases, with 15 bases between them. Germline-derived CDR1 and CDR2 are MNHNS and SASEGT. CDR3 length: 15 residues. The CDR3 nucleotides read TGTGCCAGCAAGGCGAGGACAAGTTCTAACTATGGCTACACCTTC. Translating gives CASKARTSSNYGYTF.

The chain is built from TRBV11-2 and TRBJ2-1, with 7 bases that match TRBD2. This CDR3 comprises 18 residues. Trimming cost V 3 bases and J 3 bases; bases outside gene matches: 14. Germline V CDR1 and CDR2: SGHAT, FQNNGV. DNA for the CDR3: TGTGCCAGCAGCTTTCGCCAGCGGGGTAATGGGGTCTACAATGAGCAGTTCTTC. Translating it yields CASSFRQRGNGVYNEQFF.

A few counts support this clone. The J gene is TRBJ2-5, the V gene TRBV4-1, with a weak D call TRBD2 (7 bases). V was pared by 4 bases and J by 5 bases, with 11 bases between. This CDR3 comprises 13 residues. Germline assignment: CDR1 MGHRA and CDR2 YSYEKL. Here the CDR3 DNA reads TGCGCCAGCAGCCCAGGGGAGGGGGAGACCCAGTACTTC. Translation gives CASSPGEGETQYF.

This clone came up a few times. The chain has TRBV18 and TRBJ1-1; TRBD1 is a possible D gene (5 bases). Trimming stripped 3 bases from V and 5 bases from J, with 13 bases between. Germline CDR1 and CDR2: KGHSH and LQKENI. The CDR3 runs 14 residues. The CDR3 loop reads CASSPLRVETEAFF. DNA for the CDR3: TGTGCCAGCTCACCGCTCAGGGTTGAAACTGAAGCTTTCTTT. The variable domain in full, completed from reference TRBV18 and TRBJ1-1, reads NAGVMQNPRHLVRRRGQEARLRCSPMKGHSHVYWYRQLPEEGLKFMVYLQKENIIDESGMPKERFSAEFPKEGPSILRIQQVVRGDSAAYFCASSPLRVETEAFFGQGTRLTVV.

The CDR3 DNA reads as TGTGCCAGCATATTCCCGGACGTGGCCGGGGAGCTGTTTTTT. It is translated as CASIFPDVAGELFF. V is TRBV7-3 and J is TRBJ2-2; no definite D call. Per the germline V gene, CDR1 is SGHTA and CDR2 is FQGTGA. V gave up 7 bases and J gave up 6 bases, with 15 bases separating them. The CDR3 is 14 amino acids.

The chain links TRBV5-1 to TRBJ1-5; perhaps TRBD1 as D (6 bases). The V end lost 0 bases, the J end lost 7 bases, and 14 bases lay between the germline ends. This CDR3 contains 15 residues. Germline loops: CDR1 SGHRS, CDR2 YFSETQ. The CDR3, as DNA: TGCGCCAGCAGCTTGGACCCAGGGGAGGGGCAGCCCCAGCATTTT. It yields the protein CASSLDPGEGQPQHF. The full variable domain, its missing parts supplied by reference TRBV5-1 and TRBJ1-5, is KAGVTQTPRYLIKTRGQQVTLSCSPISGHRSVSWYQQTPGQGLQFLFEYFSETQRNKGNFPGRFSGRQFSNSRSEMNVSTLELGDSALYLCASSLDPGEGQPQHFGDGTRLSIL.

V is TRBV9 and J is TRBJ1-6; 10 bases line up with TRBD1. The trim removed 6 bases at V and 8 bases at J, leaving 11 bases unmatched. Germline V CDR1 and CDR2: SGDLS, YYNGEE. This CDR3 is built from 16 residues. The chain's CDR3 is CASTEGTGQGYSPLHF. CDR3 bases: TGTGCCAGCACCGAGGGGACGGGACAGGGGTATTCACCCCTCCACTTT.

This clone showed up just a few times. The chain has TRBV9 and TRBJ2-1; TRBD2 aligns across 9 bases. This CDR3 region has 16 residues. J lost 2 bases, V lost 0 bases, and 3 bases had no gene match. Per the germline V gene, CDR1 is SGDLS and CDR2 is YYNGEE. Here the CDR3 reads CASSVGVAGAYNEQFF. The DNA for the CDR3 is TGTGCCAGCAGCGTAGGGGTAGCGGGGGCCTACAATGAGCAGTTCTTC.

The chain recombines TRBV18 with TRBJ2-3, with TRBD2 identical over 9 bases. There are 16 residues in the CDR3. The germline CDR1 and CDR2 sequences are KGHSH and LQKENI. V trimming: 0 bases; J trimming: 5 bases; junction bases outside the gene matches: 6. This chain's CDR3 is CASSPPQRGAGDTQYF. CDR3 nucleotide sequence: TGTGCCAGCTCACCACCCCAGCGGGGGGCGGGAGATACGCAGTATTTT.

This clone was seen a few times. The rearrangement uses TRBV18 and TRBJ2-3; D is unresolved. The CDR3 sequence is 14 residues long. The germline CDR1 and CDR2 sequences are KGHSH and LQKENI. The V end lost 6 bases, the J end lost 0 bases, and 10 bases lay between the germline ends. The CDR3 DNA follows: TGTGCCAGCTCCCCAAAACTCAGCACAGATACGCAGTATTTT. Its protein product is CASSPKLSTDTQYF.

There are a few counts of this clone. The rearrangement links TRBV7-2 to TRBJ2-7; 7 nucleotides align to TRBD2. The CDR3 has 14 residues. Germline V lookup: CDR1 SGHTA, CDR2 FQGNSA. The V gene end was trimmed by 8 bases and the J gene end by 6 bases; junction bases not matched to a gene: 13. The CDR3 bases are TGTGCCAGCTCAACCCGGAGACTAGCCCCCGAGCAGTACTTC. This sequence encodes CASSTRRLAPEQYF.

This clone was counted only a few times. The gene calls are TRBV12-5 and TRBJ2-1; 8 nucleotides align to TRBD1. V lost 4 bases and J lost 8; bases outside the gene matches: 13. Germline V gene lookup returns CDR1 LGHNT and CDR2 FRNRAP. The CDR3 is 16 residues long. This CDR3 reads CASGSVYGQGNHEQFF. Written as DNA, the CDR3 is TGTGCTAGTGGTTCCGTTTACGGACAGGGAAACCATGAGCAGTTCTTC.